The 15 T cell receptor beta chains below all came from one sample that was sequenced in a study of OX40 agonist ivuxolimab in advanced cancers. The method was immunoSEQ multiplex PCR; TCRdb's version includes in-frame clones alone and lacks a portion of them. This table holds approximately 72,000 clones, about 83% found once. This material consisted of CD4+ or CD8+ T cells sorted from blood, taken in a trial of the OX40 agonist ivuxolimab. Receptors were obtained from an adult with an advanced solid tumor such as melanoma, head and neck, liver or kidney cancer.

The genes are TRBV11-2 and TRBJ1-6; D is perhaps TRBD1 (6 bases). This CDR3 spans 14 amino acids. Trimming shortened V by 4 bases and J by 10 bases, and 14 bases separated the two germline ends. The germline CDR1 and CDR2 sequences are SGHAT and FQNNGV. CDR3 coding DNA: TGTGCCAGCAGCTACAGGGTGAATGAATCACCCCTCCACTTT. The encoded protein is CASSYRVNESPLHF.

The rearrangement joins TRBV29-1 to TRBJ1-3; D unresolved. The CDR3 contains 14 residues. Germline CDR1 and CDR2: SQVTM and ANQGSEA. The V and J ends lost 7 bases and 6 bases respectively, with 19 bases between them. For the CDR3, the DNA is TGCAGCGCTCTTGCGCAGTCGGGCCAAAACACCATATATTTT. Residues: CSALAQSGQNTIYF.

The chain joins TRBV2 to TRBJ1-2; D gene ambiguous. Trimming left V 4 bases short and J 5 bases short, with 11 bases between. Germline CDR1 and CDR2: SNHLY and FYNNEI. The CDR3 runs 13 residues. The CDR3 reads CASSGFRRYGYTF. CDR3 nucleotide sequence: TGTGCCAGCAGTGGGTTTCGGCGTTATGGCTACACCTTC.

This clone was detected once. The chain uses TRBV4-1 and TRBJ1-4; tentative D call: TRBD1 (6 bases). Trimming pared 5 bases from V and 7 bases from J, leaving 14 bases between. Germline CDR1 reads MGHRA; CDR2 reads YSYEKL. This CDR3 comprises 14 residues. CDR3 DNA sequence: TGCGCCAGCAGCAAGGGGGGGGCGGGTGAAAAACTGTTTTTT. Translating gives CASSKGGAGEKLFF.

The CDR3 DNA is TGCAGCGTTGAGTTGGGGGCCGGGGAGCAGTACTTC. Its translation is CSVELGAGEQYF. This chain connects TRBV29-1 to TRBJ2-7; D is possibly TRBD1 (6 bases). The CDR3 runs to 12 residues. V was trimmed by 3 bases and J by 7 bases, leaving 13 bases between them. Germline V lookup: CDR1 SQVTM, CDR2 ANQGSEA.

V and J are TRBV7-9 and TRBJ1-1, with D maybe TRBD1 (5 bases). The length of the CDR3 is 15 residues. V gave up 2 bases and J gave up 8 bases, with 18 bases separating them. Germline CDR1 and CDR2: SEHNR and FQNEAQ (reference sequence). The DNA of the CDR3 is TGTGCCAGCAGCTTAACGTTTGCAGGGAGTTACGAAGCTTTCTTT. It translates to CASSLTFAGSYEAFF.

The rearrangement links TRBV5-4 to TRBJ1-1; 11 bases align to TRBD1. The CDR3 has 15 amino acids. The V segment lost 4 bases and the J segment 1 base; nucleotides outside the gene matches: 3. Germline V gene lookup returns CDR1 SGHNT and CDR2 YYREEE (reference sequence). CDR3 in DNA: TGTGCCAGCAGCCCAGGACAGGGGGCGAACACTGAAGCTTTCTTT. Translating gives CASSPGQGANTEAFF.

The chain links TRBV6-1 to TRBJ2-5, with D uncertain. CDR1 is MNHNS, CDR2 SASEGT, per germline. V was cut by 10 bases and J by 1 base, with 19 bases left in between. The CDR3 runs 15 residues. In DNA, the CDR3 is TGTGCCACCGGCCCCCCTAGACCGATCCAAGAGACCCAGTACTTC. It yields the protein CATGPPRPIQETQYF.

J is TRBJ1-4 and V is TRBV30; unclear D gene. Deletions cut 0 bases from V and 7 bases from J, with 15 bases between. The CDR3 runs to 15 residues. Germline CDR1 GTSNPN, CDR2 SVGIG (reference sequence). The CDR3 here is CAWSVRGQWGEKLFF. The DNA of the CDR3 is TGTGCCTGGAGTGTACGAGGGCAGTGGGGTGAAAAACTGTTTTTT.

The CDR3 DNA follows: TGTGCCAGTAGTTCCCCCCGACAGGCCTCTGGGGCCAACGTCCTGACTTTC. Its protein product is CASSSPRQASGANVLTF. The chain links TRBV19 to TRBJ2-6; TRBD1 might be the D (6 bases). This CDR3 has 17 residues. Germline CDR1 reads LNHDA; CDR2 reads SQIVND (reference sequence). Trimming left V 5 bases short and J 0 bases short, with 14 bases between.

The chain has TRBV6-5 and TRBJ2-3; D tentatively fits TRBD1 or TRBD2 (5 bases each). The CDR3 runs 14 residues. Trimming took off 7 bases at V and 0 bases at J, with 11 bases between the two ends. From germline, CDR1 is MNHEY and CDR2 SVGAGI. In DNA, the CDR3 is TGTGCCAGCAAGGGGCGGGTCAGCACAGATACGCAGTATTTT. It codes for CASKGRVSTDTQYF.

The chain recombines TRBV30 with TRBJ2-7, with 9 bases matching TRBD2. With V trimmed by 0 bases and J by 2 bases, 2 bases remained unmatched. CDR1 is GTSNPN, CDR2 SVGIG, per germline (reference sequence). The CDR3 totals 14 residues. This chain's CDR3 is CAWSVASGAYEQYF. In DNA, the CDR3 is TGTGCCTGGAGTGTGGCTAGCGGGGCCTACGAGCAGTACTTC.

The V gene is TRBV27, the J gene TRBJ2-5; possible D gene TRBD1, 5 bases. Trimming removed 3 bases from V and 4 bases from J, with 9 bases in between. The CDR3 runs to 13 residues. Germline CDR1 and CDR2: MNHEY and SMNVEV (reference sequence). CDR3 protein: CASSFSRAETQYF. As DNA, the CDR3 is TGTGCCAGCAGTTTCTCCAGGGCAGAGACCCAGTACTTC.

The chain combines TRBV4-3 with TRBJ1-1, with 7 bases fitting TRBD1. CDR1 is LGHNA, CDR2 YSLEER, per germline. This CDR3 has 14 residues. The V segment lost 3 bases and the J segment 8 bases; nucleotides outside the gene matches: 9. The DNA of the CDR3 is TGCGCCAGCAGCCAGTCAGGGGGTAGGTCGGAAGCTTTCTTT. Its translation is CASSQSGGRSEAFF.

This clone was detected once. V and J are TRBV28 and TRBJ1-1, with D possibly TRBD1 on 6 matching bases. Trimming shortened V by 5 bases and J by 4 bases, and 14 bases separated the two germline ends. From germline, CDR1 is MDHEN and CDR2 SYDVKM. This CDR3 has 14 amino acids. The CDR3 region is CASSPSRGRTEAFF. The DNA of the CDR3 is TGTGCCAGCAGTCCCTCCAGGGGACGCACTGAAGCTTTCTTT.